Given below is one T cell receptor beta chain in context. Its specificity is unknown. The data derive from a study of beta chain features in type 1 diabetes. Germline CDR1 SGHTA, CDR2 FQGTGA. J lost 2 bases, V lost 5 bases, and 6 bases had no gene match. This CDR3 contains 15 residues. Study-level findings and limits: In patients and controls equally, PCR might favor templates that are shorter. Type 1 diabetes patients showed a moderate but significant shortening of TCRB CDR3s in all four CD4+ subsets. Resolution of whether HLA type affects TCRB rearrangement was not achieved here.

All of the isolated RNA was reverse transcribed, so expressed TCRB transcripts were sequenced. Around 950,000 reads per sample were averaged for stem cell-like memory samples. Generated by immunoSEQ multiplex PCR, the TCRdb table keeps only in-frame clones and is missing some. This sample yields around 46,000 clones, of which 35% to 55% are seen a single time; approximately 0.13% belongs to the top ten. Input material: stem cell memory CD4+ T cells from blood. This clonotype was obtained from a man under 40 with type 1 diabetes. J is TRBJ2-7 and V is TRBV7-3; TRBD2 matches at 10 bases. CDR3: CASSPGTSAPYEQYF. The CDR3 DNA reads as TGTGCCAGCAGCCCCGGGACTAGCGCTCCCTACGAGCAGTACTTC.